What follows is one T cell receptor (beta chain) and its context. The antigen is unknown. This sample is part of a study of shared clonotypes between healthy human individuals. Under the authors' procedure: As immunoSEQ supplied junction-only sequences (without quality scores), filtering differed. TCRdb keeps only in-frame clones here, not all; method: immunoSEQ multiplex PCR. V, J and clone size are taken as reported in that table, and D and trimming were inferred from the DNA itself. The sample holds some 1.5 million clones, 95% to 99% seen once. Study-level findings and limits: Among several donors, roughly 5.4% of naive CD4 clonotypes were found in common. Unshared clonotypes carried lower generation probabilities than those common to all four donors.

Germline CDR1 reads SGHTA; CDR2 reads FQGNSA. V was pared by 1 base and J by 6 bases, with 10 bases between. The CDR3 contains 13 residues. The V and J genes are TRBV7-2 and TRBJ2-7; D remains unclear. The sequenced material came from naive CD4+ T cells sorted from blood. Documented subset: CD45RA+ positively selected. This receptor was identified in a young man in good health. Here the CDR3 DNA reads TGTGCCAGCAGCTTAGATCCCTTGTTCGAGCAGTACTTC. This encodes CASSLDPLFEQYF. The full variable domain, completed using reference TRBV7-2 and TRBJ2-7, is GAGVSQSPSNKVTEKGKDVELRCDPISGHTALYWYRQSLGQGLEFLIYFQGNSAPDKSGLPSDRFSAERTGGSVSTLTIQRTQQEDSAVYLCASSLDPLFEQYFGPGTRLTVT.